This T cell receptor (beta chain) was recorded in a study of blood T cell repertoires in COVID-19. Study information: Samples representing acute and convalescent COVID-19 were sourced from the United States, Italy and Spain. The cDNA or gDNA used as material had been derived from T cells, B-cell-depleted T cells, or PBMCs.

V trimming: 4 bases; J trimming: 4 bases; junction bases outside the gene matches: 3. Per germline, CDR1 ENHRY and CDR2 SYGVKD. The CDR3 covers 14 residues. As processed by the authors: Using reference gene primer amplification, nucleated cell counts were estimated. Here immunoSEQ multiplex PCR was the method, and the copy in TCRdb shows in-frame clones only, minus some. Clonal size and the V and J genes are those of that table, whereas D and trimming came from the DNA. The data contain approximately 78,000 clones, roughly 92% of them singletons. The TCR was taken from a man aged 50-59 years with COVID-19, enrolled during active disease. This chain uses TRBV10-3 with TRBJ2-5; 10 bases are shared with TRBD1. Material: peripheral blood. The CDR3 nucleotides read TGTGCCATCAGTGTTAGACAGGGGGCAGAGACCCAGTACTTC. This codes for CAISVRQGAETQYF.